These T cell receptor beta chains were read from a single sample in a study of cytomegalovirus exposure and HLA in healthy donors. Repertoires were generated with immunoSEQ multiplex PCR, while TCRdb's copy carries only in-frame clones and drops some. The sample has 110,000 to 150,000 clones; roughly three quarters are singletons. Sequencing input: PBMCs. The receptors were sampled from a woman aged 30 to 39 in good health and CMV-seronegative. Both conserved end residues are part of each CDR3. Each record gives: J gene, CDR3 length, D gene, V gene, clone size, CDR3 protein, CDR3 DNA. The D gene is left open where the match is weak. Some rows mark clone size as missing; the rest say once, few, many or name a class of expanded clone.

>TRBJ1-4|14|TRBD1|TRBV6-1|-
CASSGTGWDEKLFF
TGTGCCAGCAGTGGGACAGGGTGGGATGAAAAACTGTTTTTT
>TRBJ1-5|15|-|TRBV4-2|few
CASSQDSDRDQPQHF
TGTGCCAGCAGCCAAGATAGTGACAGAGATCAGCCCCAGCATTTT
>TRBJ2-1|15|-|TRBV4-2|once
CASSQGVGRVNEQFF
TGTGCCAGCAGCCAAGGGGTGGGCAGGGTAAATGAGCAGTTCTTC
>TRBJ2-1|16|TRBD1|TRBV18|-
CASSQTGGPLGNEQFF
TGTGCCAGCTCCCAGACAGGGGGCCCGTTAGGCAATGAGCAGTTCTTC
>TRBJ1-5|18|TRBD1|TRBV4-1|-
CASSQGLTGAHSNQPQHF
TGCGCCAGCAGCCAGGGCCTGACAGGGGCCCATAGCAATCAGCCCCAGCATTTT
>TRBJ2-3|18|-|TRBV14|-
CASRQGTPAELSTDTQYF
TGTGCCAGCAGACAGGGAACTCCAGCGGAACTTAGCACAGATACGCAGTATTTT
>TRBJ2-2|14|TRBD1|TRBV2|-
CASSTGVDTGELFF
TGTGCCAGCAGTACAGGGGTAGACACCGGGGAGCTGTTTTTT
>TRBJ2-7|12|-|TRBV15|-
CATSRDSGEQYF
TGTGCCACCAGCAGAGACTCAGGCGAGCAGTACTTC
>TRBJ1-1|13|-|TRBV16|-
CASSQNVDIGAFF
TGTGCCAGCAGCCAAAATGTGGACATTGGAGCTTTCTTT
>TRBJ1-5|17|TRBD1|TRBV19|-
CASSIGTGGRSNQPQHF
TGTGCCAGTAGTATCGGGACAGGGGGAAGGAGCAATCAGCCCCAGCATTTT
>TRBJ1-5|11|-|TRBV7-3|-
CASSPYQPQHF
TGTGCCAGCAGCCCTTATCAGCCCCAGCATTTT
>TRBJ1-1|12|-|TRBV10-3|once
CAVAPSGRATFF
TGTGCCGTCGCTCCCTCAGGGAGGGCAACTTTCTTT
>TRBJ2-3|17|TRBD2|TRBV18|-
CASSPPPGTTIRDTQYF
TGTGCCAGCTCACCGCCCCCCGGGACTACAATAAGAGATACGCAGTATTTT
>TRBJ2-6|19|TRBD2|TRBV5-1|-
CASSLIAGGPSSGANVLTF
TGCGCCAGCAGCTTGATTGCGGGGGGCCCGAGCTCTGGGGCCAACGTCCTGACTTTC
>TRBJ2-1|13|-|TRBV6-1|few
CASSEQVYNEQFF
TGTGCCAGCAGTGAACAGGTCTACAATGAGCAGTTCTTC
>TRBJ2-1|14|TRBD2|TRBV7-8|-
CASSYSGTSGEQFF
TGTGCCAGCAGCTATTCCGGGACTAGTGGCGAGCAGTTCTTC
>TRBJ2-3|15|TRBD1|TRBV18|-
CASSPPDRVTDTQYF
TGTGCCAGCTCACCCCCCGACAGGGTAACAGATACGCAGTATTTT
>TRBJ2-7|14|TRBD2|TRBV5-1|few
CASRGGGREYEQYF
TGCGCCAGCAGAGGAGGCGGGAGGGAATACGAGCAGTACTTC
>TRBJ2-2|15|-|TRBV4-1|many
CASSDSDRHTGELFF
TGCGCCAGCAGTGACTCGGACAGACACACCGGGGAGCTGTTTTTT
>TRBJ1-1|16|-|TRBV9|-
CASSAAGISMNTEAFF
TGTGCCAGCAGCGCGGCAGGGATCTCCATGAACACTGAAGCTTTCTTT
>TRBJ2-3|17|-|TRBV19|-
CASSTIIGLHPTDTQYF
TGTGCCAGTAGCACCATTATTGGCTTGCATCCCACAGATACGCAGTATTTT
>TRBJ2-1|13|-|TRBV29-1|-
CSGTGTPNNEQFF
TGCAGCGGGACCGGGACTCCGAACAATGAGCAGTTCTTC
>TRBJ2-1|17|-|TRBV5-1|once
CASSYRQVAGVIDEQFF
TGCGCCAGCAGCTACCGACAGGTCGCGGGAGTAATCGATGAGCAGTTCTTC
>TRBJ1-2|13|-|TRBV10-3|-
CAISDFSSYGYTF
TGTGCCATCAGTGATTTCTCCAGCTATGGCTACACCTTC
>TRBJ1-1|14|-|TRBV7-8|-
CASSTRVVDTEAFF
TGTGCCAGCAGCACCAGGGTTGTCGACACTGAAGCTTTCTTT
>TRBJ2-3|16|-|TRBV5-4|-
CASSLVMGLGTDTQYF
TGTGCCAGCAGCTTGGTAATGGGACTCGGCACAGATACGCAGTATTTT
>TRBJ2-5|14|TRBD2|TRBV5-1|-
CASSFSGGWETQYF
TGCGCCAGCAGCTTTTCGGGGGGTTGGGAGACCCAGTACTTC
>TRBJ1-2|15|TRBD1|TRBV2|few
CASSPGQSGNYGYTF
TGTGCCAGCAGCCCGGGACAGTCGGGGAACTATGGCTACACCTTC
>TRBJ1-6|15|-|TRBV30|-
CAWSTGQGSFSPLHF
TGTGCCTGGAGCACGGGCCAGGGGAGCTTTTCACCCCTCCACTTT
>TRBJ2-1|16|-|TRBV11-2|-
CASNKRAVAASNEQFF
TGTGCCAGCAACAAAAGGGCGGTAGCGGCCTCCAATGAGCAGTTCTTC
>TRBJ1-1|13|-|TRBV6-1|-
CASREIGGTEAFF
TGTGCCAGCAGGGAGATAGGGGGCACTGAAGCTTTCTTT
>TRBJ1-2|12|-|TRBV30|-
CAWSVGGESYTF
TGTGCCTGGAGTGTGGGGGGGGAAAGCTACACCTTC
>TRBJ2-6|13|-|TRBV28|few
CASSSAGANVLTF
TGTGCCAGCAGTTCGGCTGGGGCCAACGTCCTGACTTTC
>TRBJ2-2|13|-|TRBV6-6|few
CASSYVLAGELFF
TGTGCCAGCAGTTACGTCCTTGCCGGGGAGCTGTTTTTT
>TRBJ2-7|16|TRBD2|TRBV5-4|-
CASSRGTSGLSYEQYF
TGTGCCAGCAGCCGTGGGACTAGCGGGTTGTCCTACGAGCAGTACTTC
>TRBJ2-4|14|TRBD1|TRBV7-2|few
CASSLDRGYSIQYF
TGTGCCAGCAGCTTAGACAGGGGGTACAGCATTCAGTACTTC
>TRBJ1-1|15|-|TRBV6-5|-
CASRGTWRPNTEAFF
TGTGCCAGCAGGGGGACATGGAGGCCGAACACTGAAGCTTTCTTT
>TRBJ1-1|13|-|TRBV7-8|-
CASSSRGGTEAFF
TGTGCCAGCAGCTCCAGGGGTGGAACTGAAGCTTTCTTT
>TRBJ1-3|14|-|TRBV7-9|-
CASREASSGNTIYF
TGTGCCAGCAGGGAGGCTTCCTCTGGAAACACCATATATTTT
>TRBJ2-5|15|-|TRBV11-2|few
CASSLGSLAGETQYF
TGTGCCAGCAGCTTAGGCTCGTTAGCTGGGGAGACCCAGTACTTC
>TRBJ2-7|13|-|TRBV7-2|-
CASSQSRVREQYF
TGTGCCAGCAGCCAGTCCCGGGTTAGGGAGCAGTACTTC
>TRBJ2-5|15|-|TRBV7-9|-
CASSPPEGSQETQYF
TGTGCCAGCAGCCCACCGGAGGGGTCCCAAGAGACCCAGTACTTC